What follows is one T cell receptor beta chain and its context. The data belong to a study of blood T cell repertoires in COVID-19. Study-level background: Samples representing acute and convalescent COVID-19 were sourced from the United States, Italy and Spain.

Per the original data handling: Quantification of nucleated cells was approximated via reference gene primer amplification. The data were produced by immunoSEQ multiplex PCR, yet TCRdb's version contains in-frame clones alone and is incomplete. The DNA gave D and trimming, while V, J and clone size come from that table. Of roughly 16,000 clones in the sample, more than 75% were seen once. This CDR3 comprises 14 residues. Trimming pared 5 bases from V and 7 bases from J, leaving 17 bases between. The germline V gene has CDR1 MGHDK and CDR2 SYGVNS. The TCR comes from a human donor in a cohort sampled during active COVID-19. Sequenced: peripheral blood. The gene calls are TRBV25-1 and TRBJ1-2; weak D call: TRBD1 (6 bases). The CDR3 DNA reads as TGTGCCAGCAGTCCACGCGGGGGGCGATTTGGCTACACCTTC. Amino acid sequence: CASSPRGGRFGYTF.